This T cell receptor (beta chain) was identified in a study of cytomegalovirus exposure and HLA in healthy donors. Study conclusions and caveats: According to a subsequent analysis, TCR clusters identified in the first cohort showed a tendency to co-occur across the roughly 130 validation repertoires. Across donors, most TCRs were seen rarely, yet some public ones were widespread.

Turning to this clone: Its target is not known.

Data came from immunoSEQ multiplex PCR; TCRdb stores just in-frame clones and leaves some out. The sample holds roughly 43,000 clones, 92% seen once. The sequence came from a man between 18 and 29 years old in good health and CMV-seronegative. The sequenced sample was PBMCs.

DNA for the CDR3: TGTGCCAGCAGCTTAGTCGGGGGGCGAGTCACAGATACGCAGTATTTT. Translating gives CASSLVGGRVTDTQYF. This chain links TRBV7-9 with TRBJ2-3; weak D call: TRBD2 (7 bases). The CDR3 is 16 residues long. V shed 1 base and J shed 2 bases, with 13 bases lying between them. Germline values: CDR1 SEHNR, CDR2 FQNEAQ (reference sequence).